This T cell receptor beta chain was obtained from a study of graft-versus-host responses after intestinal transplantation. Across the study: Multivisceral, liver-intestinal, or isolated intestinal transplants were given to recipients. The study gave all recipients anti-thymocyte globulin induction, then tacrolimus and steroids for roughly 3 years. Points from the study as a whole: The highest levels of circulating GvH clones went along with early declines in HvG clones after transplant. The authors found GvH clones in recipient marrow, some appearing first in ileum or blood.

Trimming took 8 bases from V and 5 from J; bases not matched to a gene: 14. The CDR3 sequence is 15 residues long. CDR1 MNHNS and CDR2 SASEGT come from the germline V gene. Assay: immunoSEQ multiplex PCR; the TCRdb copy retains only in-frame clones and omits some. This table holds about 88,000 clones, roughly 88% found once. With respect to this clone: Its antigen is unidentified.

Specimen: unstimulated CD4+ T cells sorted from spleen or lymph node cells, collected before intestinal transplant. The chain uses TRBV6-1 and TRBJ1-1, with 7 bases fitting TRBD1. This receptor was obtained from a human donor who received an intestinal transplant. The CDR3 protein is CASGGSDRARTEAFF. The CDR3 region has the DNA TGTGCCAGCGGGGGGTCCGACAGGGCTAGGACTGAAGCTTTCTTT.